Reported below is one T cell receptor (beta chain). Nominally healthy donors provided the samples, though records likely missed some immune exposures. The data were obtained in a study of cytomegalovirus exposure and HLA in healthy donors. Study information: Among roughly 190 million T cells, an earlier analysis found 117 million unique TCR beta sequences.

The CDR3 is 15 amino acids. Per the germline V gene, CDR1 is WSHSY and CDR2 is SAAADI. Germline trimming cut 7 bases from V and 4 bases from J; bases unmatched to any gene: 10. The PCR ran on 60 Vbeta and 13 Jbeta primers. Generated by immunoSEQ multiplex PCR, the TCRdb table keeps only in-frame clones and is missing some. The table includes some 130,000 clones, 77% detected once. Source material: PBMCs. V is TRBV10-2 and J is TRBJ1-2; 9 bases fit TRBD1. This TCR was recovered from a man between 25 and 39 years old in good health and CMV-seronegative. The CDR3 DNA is TGCGCCAGCAACCCGGGACAGGGAGCTGTCTATGGCTACACCTTC. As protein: CASNPGQGAVYGYTF.